This T cell receptor (beta chain) originates from a study of spatial heterogeneity in lung cancer. TCRdb fed the 5' RACE reads into MiXCR, producing one record per CDR3 protein. The sample includes under 40,000 distinct CDR3 sequences, roughly 5.8% of them seen just once. Germline CDR1 and CDR2: MDHEN and SYDVKM. J lost 3 bases, V lost 5 bases, and 4 bases had no gene match. There are 15 residues in the CDR3. The time point was: sample taken at primary tumor resection. Material for sequencing was whole RNA from tumor, nontumor lung or frozen PBMC, left unsorted. Sequencing was performed on PBMCs, taken at surgery. The receptor was isolated from a male donor with early-stage non-small cell lung cancer. The V gene is TRBV28, the J gene TRBJ2-2, with 9 bases matching TRBD1. The CDR3 bases are TGTGCCAGCAGTCCCGGGACAGGGCACACCGGGGAGCTGTTTTTT. Translation gives CASSPGTGHTGELFF.